Below are 29 T cell receptor beta chains sequenced from a single sample in a study of OX40 agonist ivuxolimab in advanced cancers. Profiling relied on immunoSEQ multiplex PCR, and the TCRdb table lists in-frame clones only, not all of them. The table includes approximately 89,000 clones, around nine tenths detected once. Sequenced material: CD4+ or CD8+ T cells sorted from blood, taken in a trial of the OX40 agonist ivuxolimab. These receptors were collected from an adult with an advanced solid tumor such as melanoma, head and neck, liver or kidney cancer.

The chain links TRBV7-9 to TRBJ2-3, with D hard to call. Trimming stripped 3 bases from V and 5 bases from J, with 3 bases between. The CDR3 extends over 11 amino acids. Germline lookup yields CDR1 SEHNR and CDR2 FQNEAQ (reference sequence). The CDR3 sequence is CASSFRDTQYF. The DNA for the CDR3 is TGTGCCAGCAGCTTTAGAGATACGCAGTATTTT.

The chain recombines TRBV5-1 with TRBJ2-3; D is uncertain. The germline CDR1 and CDR2 sequences are SGHRS and YFSETQ. Between the trimmed V and J ends, which lost 6 bases and 4 bases, there was a span of 15 bases. The CDR3 sequence is 14 residues long. The CDR3: CASTDVSASDTQYF. CDR3 bases: TGCGCCAGCACAGACGTCTCGGCGTCAGATACGCAGTATTTT.

The chain couples TRBV6-6 to TRBJ1-2, with D maybe TRBD1 (6 bases). With 3 bases removed from V and 3 bases from J, the gap between germline ends came to 17 bases. CDR3 length: 16 residues. The germline V gene encodes CDR1 MNHNY and CDR2 SVGAGI (reference sequence). The CDR3 reads CASSYPPGGPDYGYTF. CDR3 sequence (DNA): TGTGCCAGCAGTTATCCACCGGGGGGGCCAGACTATGGCTACACCTTC.

This chain uses TRBV20-1 with TRBJ1-1; D unresolved. The CDR3 consists of 11 residues. Germline assignment: CDR1 DFQATT and CDR2 SNEGSKA (reference sequence). The DNA of the CDR3 is TGCAGATTCAGTTCGAACACTGAAGCTTTCTTT. Its translation is CRFSSNTEAFF.

The chain uses TRBV25-1 and TRBJ2-7; possible D gene TRBD1, 6 bases. CDR1 and CDR2 from the germline V gene are MGHDK and SYGVNS. V lost 3 bases, J lost 3 bases, and 18 bases lay in between. CDR3 length: 16 residues. CDR3 in amino acids: CASSDFGTPNDYEQYF. The CDR3 coding sequence is TGTGCCAGCAGTGACTTCGGGACACCGAATGACTACGAGCAGTACTTC.

About this clone itself: Given the absence of the conserved phenylalanine or tryptophan at the CDR3 end, a read error is likely. The chain joins TRBV5-6 to TRBJ1-6; TRBD1 is a possible D gene (5 bases). Per germline, CDR1 SGHDT and CDR2 YYEEEE. V lost 3 bases and J 5 bases, leaving 15 bases between the germline ends. The CDR3 length is 16 residues. CDR3 sequence (DNA): TGTGCCAGCAGCTACGGGGCTGGAATCAATAATTCACCCCTCCACCTT. Its protein product is CASSYGAGINNSPLHL.

The rearrangement links TRBV9 to TRBJ2-7; possibly TRBD2 for D (5 bases). Trimming removed 4 bases from V and 8 bases from J, with 19 bases in between. The CDR3 runs to 14 residues. Germline V gene data show CDR1 as SGDLS and CDR2 as YYNGEE. The CDR3 DNA reads as TGTGCCAGCAGCATGGAAAGCGGTCAGCTCCAGCAGTACTTC. Translating it yields CASSMESGQLQQYF.

The chain uses TRBV6-5 and TRBJ2-5; the match to TRBD1 covers 11 bases. The assigned J gene may be wrong: the sequence end matches TRBJ2-7 better. CDR3 length: 14 amino acids. Germline values: CDR1 MNHEY, CDR2 SVGAGI. For the CDR3, the DNA is TGTGCCAGCAGCCGCCGGACAGGGGGCGTCGAGCAGTACTTC. This translates into CASSRRTGGVEQYF.

The chain combines TRBV7-2 with TRBJ2-3; D uncertain. CDR3 length: 14 amino acids. Germline V lookup: CDR1 SGHTA, CDR2 FQGNSA. V lost 4 bases, J lost 5 bases, and 13 bases lay in between. The DNA of the CDR3 is TGTGCCAGCAGCTCCTCCCTCTCCGGAGATACGCAGTATTTT. Its translation: CASSSSLSGDTQYF.

The CDR3 DNA is TGTGCCAGCAGTGTTCCCCCGGCGGCTGGAAACACCATATATTTT. This translates into CASSVPPAAGNTIYF. The chain has TRBV6-1 and TRBJ1-3; no clear D. Germline lookup yields CDR1 MNHNS and CDR2 SASEGT. Trimming pared 4 bases from V and 2 bases from J, leaving 12 bases between. The CDR3 consists of 15 residues.

V and J are TRBV5-1 and TRBJ2-7; weak D call: TRBD2 (6 bases). CDR3 length equals 15 residues. CDR1 and CDR2 (germline): SGHRS, YFSETQ. V was cut by 3 bases and J by 0 bases, with 13 bases left in between. CDR3 amino acids: CASSSGGGISYEQYF. DNA for the CDR3: TGCGCCAGCAGCTCGGGTGGCGGGATCTCCTACGAGCAGTACTTC. The full variable domain, with the rest looked up from reference TRBV5-1 and TRBJ2-7, is KAGVTQTPRYLIKTRGQQVTLSCSPISGHRSVSWYQQTPGQGLQFLFEYFSETQRNKGNFPGRFSGRQFSNSRSEMNVSTLELGDSALYLCASSSGGGISYEQYFGPGTRLTVT.

The chain has TRBV2 and TRBJ2-2, with D uncertain. CDR1 and CDR2 (germline): SNHLY, FYNNEI. Trimming cost V 4 bases and J 6 bases, with 12 bases left between them. The CDR3 sequence is 14 residues long. The CDR3 nucleotides are TGTGCCAGCAGTGTCCAGGTCCCTCCCGGGGAGCTGTTTTTT. It yields the protein CASSVQVPPGELFF. Full variable domain (outside the CDR3, taken from reference TRBV2 and TRBJ2-2): EPEVTQTPSHQVTQMGQEVILRCVPISNHLYFYWYRQILGQKVEFLVSFYNNEISEKSEIFDDQFSVERPDGSNFTLKIRSTKLEDSAMYFCASSVQVPPGELFFGEGSRLTVL.

The chain has TRBV4-3 and TRBJ2-7, with D tentatively TRBD1 (5 bases). V was cut by 2 bases and J by 3 bases, with 8 bases left in between. The CDR3 runs 13 residues. Germline V gene lookup returns CDR1 LGHNA and CDR2 YSLEER. The CDR3, as DNA: TGCGCCAGCAGCCAACGGCAGGGCTACGAGCAGTACTTC. It translates to CASSQRQGYEQYF.

This chain joins TRBV5-1 and TRBJ2-1; D uncertain. V lost 0 bases and J 7 bases, leaving 8 bases between the germline ends. Germline V gives CDR1 SGHRS, CDR2 YFSETQ. This CDR3 region has 13 residues. CDR3 DNA sequence: TGCGCCAGCAGCTTGGCGATAGGAAATGAGCAGTTCTTC. This codes for CASSLAIGNEQFF.

CDR3 DNA sequence: TGTGCCAGCAGCTTCCAGGGAGCTACTAATGAAAAACTGTTTTTT. This codes for CASSFQGATNEKLFF. This chain connects TRBV5-6 to TRBJ1-4; D is perhaps TRBD1 (5 bases). The germline CDR1 and CDR2 sequences are SGHDT and YYEEEE. V shed 2 bases and J shed 2 bases, with 10 bases lying between them. CDR3 length: 15 amino acids.

The chain uses TRBV4-3 and TRBJ2-7; 8 bases are a match to TRBD1. V shed 0 bases, J shed 1 base, and the junction held 5 bases outside the gene matches. This CDR3 spans 16 amino acids. Germline lookup yields CDR1 LGHNA and CDR2 YSLEER. Here the CDR3 DNA reads TGCGCCAGCAGCCAAGACGGGACAGGTGATTCCTACGAGCAGTACTTC. The encoded protein is CASSQDGTGDSYEQYF.

V is TRBV5-1 and J is TRBJ2-3; 11 bases are a match to TRBD1. Germline CDR1 reads SGHRS; CDR2 reads YFSETQ. This CDR3 comprises 15 residues. Trimming cost V 4 bases and J 5 bases; bases outside gene matches: 6. CDR3 bases: TGCGCCAGCAGCCCTTGGACAGGGGGCGTAGATACGCAGTATTTT. This encodes CASSPWTGGVDTQYF.

This sequence joins TRBV6-4 and TRBJ2-5; the D call may be TRBD1 or TRBD2 (6 bases each). The V gene's germline CDR1 is MRHNA and CDR2 SNTAGT. The CDR3 consists of 14 residues. The ends were cut back, 0 bases at V and 5 bases at J, with 10 bases in the middle. CDR3 protein: CASSDSAGGETQYF. CDR3 nucleotide sequence: TGTGCCAGCAGTGACTCTGCCGGGGGCGAGACCCAGTACTTC.

The CDR3 sequence: CASSFGQGADEQFF. The CDR3, as DNA: TGCGCCAGCAGCTTCGGACAGGGGGCGGATGAGCAGTTCTTC. This rearrangement joins TRBV5-1 to TRBJ2-1; 11 bases line up with TRBD1. Trimming cost V 2 bases and J 8 bases; bases outside gene matches: 3. The CDR3 is made up of 14 amino acids. Germline lookup yields CDR1 SGHRS and CDR2 YFSETQ.

The chain has TRBV2 and TRBJ1-4, with 10 bases identical to TRBD1. Germline V gene sequence: CDR1 SNHLY, CDR2 FYNNEI. The CDR3 runs to 17 residues. J gave up 10 bases and V 4 bases, and 15 bases lay outside the gene matches. The CDR3 DNA sequence: TGTGCCAGCAGTGGAGACAGGGGGCGCGATAATGTAGTAAAACTGTTTTTT. Its translation: CASSGDRGRDNVVKLFF.

This chain connects TRBV5-6 to TRBJ2-3; the D is unclear. Trimming left V 3 bases short and J 2 bases short, with 4 bases between. This CDR3 is built from 12 residues. The germline V gene has CDR1 SGHDT and CDR2 YYEEEE. CDR3 sequence: CASSSDTDTQYF. As DNA, the CDR3 is TGTGCCAGCAGCTCCGACACAGATACGCAGTATTTT.

The genes are TRBV7-2 and TRBJ2-2; D gene uncertain. Trimming removed 6 bases from V and 5 bases from J, with 10 bases in between. The CDR3 spans 13 residues. Germline values: CDR1 SGHTA, CDR2 FQGNSA. This CDR3 is CASRPTRTGELFF. DNA of the CDR3: TGTGCCAGCAGACCGACAAGGACCGGGGAGCTGTTTTTT.

The chain couples TRBV2 to TRBJ2-1; D is undetermined. Germline CDR1 is SNHLY and CDR2 is FYNNEI. Trimming took 3 bases from V and 10 from J, leaving 10 bases between them. The CDR3 contains 12 residues. The CDR3 protein is CASSESGPEQFF. The CDR3 region has the DNA TGTGCCAGCAGTGAGAGTGGGCCGGAGCAGTTCTTC.

The CDR3 reads CASSSPTRGRGYTF. In DNA form, the CDR3 reads TGTGCCAGCAGCTCACCCACCAGGGGGCGAGGCTACACCTTC. The genes are TRBV28 and TRBJ1-2; 8 nucleotides align to TRBD1. Looked up from germline, CDR1 is MDHEN and CDR2 is SYDVKM. The CDR3 spans 14 residues. After removal of 6 bases from V and 8 bases from J, the junction contained 11 bases not matched to a gene.

The chain is built from TRBV6-5 and TRBJ1-2, with a tentative D call TRBD1 (5 bases). Per the germline V gene, CDR1 is MNHEY and CDR2 is SVGAGI. This CDR3 region has 16 residues. V was trimmed by 0 bases and J by 0 bases, leaving 11 bases between them. The CDR3 protein is CASSYSGMGPNYGYTF. CDR3 sequence (DNA): TGTGCCAGCAGTTACTCCGGTATGGGACCTAACTATGGCTACACCTTC.

On this clone itself: Lacking the conserved final phenylalanine or tryptophan, this CDR3 likely reflects a read error. The limits of the CDR3 on the DNA are not certain, so only TCRdb's listed CDR3 is given. This chain joins TRBV21-1 and TRBJ1-6. TRBV21-1 is a recognized pseudogene. The CDR3 is 16 residues long, ends included. The CDR3 is CAHMEGVAINNSPLHL.

This chain connects TRBV29-1 to TRBJ1-2, with TRBD1 as a possible D gene (5 bases). V shed 6 bases and J shed 2 bases, with 10 bases lying between them. Germline CDR1 SQVTM, CDR2 ANQGSEA. This CDR3 comprises 12 residues. The CDR3 coding sequence is TGCAGCGTGCAGGGAGACAACTATGGCTACACCTTC. This encodes CSVQGDNYGYTF.

The genes are TRBV7-9 and TRBJ1-2, with D possibly TRBD1 on 6 matching bases. Trimming left V 5 bases short and J 5 bases short, with 27 bases between. This CDR3 has 18 amino acids. CDR1 is SEHNR and CDR2 is FQNEAQ in the germline V gene (reference sequence). The CDR3 DNA reads as TGTGCCAGCAGCGGGGGCGGAGCCAGGGCTCTACCCTCATATGGCTACACCTTC. Protein product: CASSGGGARALPSYGYTF.

V usage is TRBV28 and J usage is TRBJ1-5; TRBD1 might be the D (6 bases). Germline assignment: CDR1 MDHEN and CDR2 SYDVKM. The CDR3 runs 12 residues. Trimming pared 11 bases from V and 5 bases from J, leaving 13 bases between. The CDR3 reads CALKGGDQPQHF. The CDR3 nucleotides are TGTGCCCTGAAAGGGGGAGATCAGCCCCAGCATTTT. The whole variable domain, remainder taken from reference TRBV28 and TRBJ1-5, is DVKVTQSSRYLVKRTGEKVFLECVQDMDHENMFWYRQDPGLGLRLIYFSYDVKMKEKGDIPEGYSVSREKKERFSLILESASTNQTSMYLCALKGGDQPQHFGDGTRLSIL.